The next 8 T cell receptor beta chains were all read from a single sample in a study of cytomegalovirus exposure and HLA in healthy donors (TCRdb year 2017). Library creation used the immunoSEQ multiplex PCR assay. For the multiplex PCR, a mixture combining 60 forward primers for TCR Vbeta segments and 13 reverse primers for TCR Jbeta segments was used. What TCRdb holds here is the immuneACCESS table cut down to in-frame rearrangements. Part of the clones is not present; checked against another copy, under half of the missing clones reflect an unresolved V gene, and the others are unexplained. The sample data list some 200,000 clones, and roughly four fifths of these were observed just once. The ten largest make up about 2.3% of the sample. The sample consisted of PBMCs. These receptors all come from a woman in her twenties or thirties in good health and CMV-seronegative.

This clone occurred a few times. A read error may produce the germline difference seen at one junction end. The V call is TRBV5-4, the J call TRBJ2-6; D might be TRBD1 (5 bases). The CDR3 sequence is 15 residues long. Germline V gives CDR1 SGHNT, CDR2 YYREEE (reference sequence). CDR3: CASSLVGSGANGLTF. CDR3 bases: TGTGCCAGCAGCTTGGTGGGTTCTGGGGCCAACGGCCTGACTTTC.

The chain carries TRBV5-1 and TRBJ2-7; 11 positions match TRBD2. Germline V gene lookup returns CDR1 SGHRS and CDR2 YFSETQ. The trim removed 1 base at V and 0 bases at J, leaving 9 bases unmatched. The CDR3 runs to 18 residues. The CDR3, as DNA: TGCGCCAGCAGCTTGAGGAGTAGCGGGGGGGCCATCTCCTACGAGCAGTACTTC. This sequence encodes CASSLRSSGGAISYEQYF.

The gene calls are TRBV6-6 and TRBJ2-1, with 9 positions matching TRBD1. The V segment lost 5 bases and the J segment 5 bases; nucleotides outside the gene matches: 7. The germline V gene encodes CDR1 MNHNY and CDR2 SVGAGI (reference sequence). This CDR3 comprises 15 residues. DNA for the CDR3: TGTGCCAGCAGTATCTCAGGGACAGGGAACAATGAGCAGTTCTTC. Its translation is CASSISGTGNNEQFF.

Points on this clone: The junction differs from germline at one of its ends, possibly a read error. Other DNA variants within this sample encode the same CDR3. The V and J genes are TRBV19 and TRBJ2-3, with 10 bases that match TRBD1. CDR3 length: 14 amino acids. CDR1 is LNHDA and CDR2 is SQIVND in the germline V gene (reference sequence). CDR3 sequence (DNA): TGTGCCAGTAGTTTGGGACAGGGGATGGATACGCAGTATTTC. Translating gives CASSLGQGMDTQYF.

In this sample, this clone turned up a few times. The chain carries TRBV7-3 and TRBJ2-1; perhaps TRBD1 as D (7 bases). Trimming stripped 5 bases from V and 7 bases from J, with 12 bases between. CDR3 length: 13 amino acids. Germline V gene sequence: CDR1 SGHTA, CDR2 FQGTGA. The CDR3 here is CASSPRGVNEQFF. CDR3 nucleotides: TGTGCCAGCAGCCCCAGGGGGGTAAATGAGCAGTTCTTC. Based on the CDR3 plus reference TRBV7-3 and TRBJ2-1, the full variable domain is GAGVSQTPSNKVTEKGKYVELRCDPISGHTALYWYRQSLGQGPEFLIYFQGTGAADDSGLPNDRFFAVRPEGSVSTLKIQRTERGDSAVYLCASSPRGVNEQFFGPGTRLTVL.

The V and J genes are TRBV9 and TRBJ2-5; TRBD2 matches at 7 bases. V lost 3 bases to trimming and J lost 1 base; unmatched junction nucleotides: 3. The CDR3 extends over 14 amino acids. The germline gives CDR1 SGDLS, CDR2 YYNGEE. This CDR3 reads CASSEGLPQETQYF. DNA for the CDR3: TGTGCCAGCAGCGAGGGACTACCCCAAGAGACCCAGTACTTC.

The chain carries TRBV28 and TRBJ1-5; 7 nucleotides match TRBD1. This CDR3 is 12 amino acids long. Germline-derived CDR1 and CDR2 are MDHEN and SYDVKM. Trimming at V came to 7 bases and at J to 7 bases, leaving 4 bases not matched to a gene. DNA of the CDR3: TGTGCCAGCAACGCACAGGGGCAGCCCCAGCATTTT. The encoded protein is CASNAQGQPQHF. Full variable domain (remainder filled in from reference TRBV28 and TRBJ1-5): DVKVTQSSRYLVKRTGEKVFLECVQDMDHENMFWYRQDPGLGLRLIYFSYDVKMKEKGDIPEGYSVSREKKERFSLILESASTNQTSMYLCASNAQGQPQHFGDGTRLSIL.

The chain joins TRBV6-6 to TRBJ1-5; a weak D match, TRBD1 (5 bases). The CDR3 runs to 15 residues. Germline loops: CDR1 MNHNY, CDR2 SVGAGI (reference sequence). Trimming shortened V by 2 bases and J by 0 bases, and 8 bases separated the two germline ends. The CDR3 DNA follows: TGTGCCAGCAGTTACGCCGGGGGTAGCAATCAGCCCCAGCATTTT. Residues: CASSYAGGSNQPQHF.